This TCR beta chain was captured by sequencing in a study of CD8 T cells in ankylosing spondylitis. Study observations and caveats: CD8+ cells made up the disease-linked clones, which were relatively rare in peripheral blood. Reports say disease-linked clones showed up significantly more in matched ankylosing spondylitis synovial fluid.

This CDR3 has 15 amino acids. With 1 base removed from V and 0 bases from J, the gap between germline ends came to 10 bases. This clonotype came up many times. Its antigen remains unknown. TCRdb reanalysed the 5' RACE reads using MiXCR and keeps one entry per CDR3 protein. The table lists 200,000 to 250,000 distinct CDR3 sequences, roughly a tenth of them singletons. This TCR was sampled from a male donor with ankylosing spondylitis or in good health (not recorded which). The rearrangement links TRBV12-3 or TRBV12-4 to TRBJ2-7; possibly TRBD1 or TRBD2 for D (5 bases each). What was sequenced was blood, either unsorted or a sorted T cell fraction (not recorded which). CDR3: CASSLGGLSSYEQYF. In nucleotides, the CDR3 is TGTGCCAGCAGTTTAGGGGGGTTAAGCTCCTACGAGCAGTACTTC.